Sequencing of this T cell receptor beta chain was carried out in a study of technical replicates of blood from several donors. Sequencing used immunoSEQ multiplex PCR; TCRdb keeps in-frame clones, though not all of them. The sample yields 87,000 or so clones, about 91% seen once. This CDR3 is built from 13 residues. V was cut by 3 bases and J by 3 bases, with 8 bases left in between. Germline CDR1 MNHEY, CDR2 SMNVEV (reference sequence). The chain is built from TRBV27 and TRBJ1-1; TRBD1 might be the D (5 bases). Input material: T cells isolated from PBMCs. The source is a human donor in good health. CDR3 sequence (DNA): TGTGCCAGCAGTTTTTTAGGGGACACTGAAGCTTTCTTT. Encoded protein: CASSFLGDTEAFF.